Detailed here is one T cell receptor (beta chain). This record comes from a study of human T cells and chemical hapten exposure. Turning to the study itself: After 6 days, upper back 0.01% DPC patch tests were scored.

In the original processing: Counts of TCRs in each sample centred on a median of around 92,000 and extended from about 20,000 to 690,000. TCRdb passed the RACE reads through MiXCR, listing each CDR3 protein once. Clone size and V and J calls follow TCRdb, not the original study. The sample holds about 140,000 distinct CDR3 sequences, 10% to 15% seen once. Time point described: patch test 2, 6 weeks after DPC sensitization. Noted treatment: therapeutic diphenylcyclopropenone sensitization with weekly scalp DPC. The CDR3 runs 12 residues. The ends were cut back, 10 bases at V and 0 bases at J, with 10 bases in the middle. Germline CDR1 SGHNT, CDR2 YENEEA.

The rearrangement links TRBV11-3 to TRBJ2-7; tentatively, D is TRBD1 or TRBD2 (5 bases each). This sequence originates from a woman aged 50 to 65 with alopecia areata. Some clones in this sample may be carry-over from other donors' samples. The sample in question was whole blood, obtained in connection with sensitization to the hapten diphenylcyclopropenone (DPC). The CDR3 DNA reads TGTGCCACCGGGGCGAGCTCCTACGAGCAGTACTTC. It yields the protein CATGASSYEQYF. Full variable domain (missing parts from reference TRBV11-3 and TRBJ2-7): EAGVVQSPRYKIIEKKQPVAFWCNPISGHNTLYWYLQNLGQGPELLIRYENEEAVDDSQLPKDRFSAERLKGVDSTLKIQPAELGDSAVYLCATGASSYEQYFGPGTRLTVT.